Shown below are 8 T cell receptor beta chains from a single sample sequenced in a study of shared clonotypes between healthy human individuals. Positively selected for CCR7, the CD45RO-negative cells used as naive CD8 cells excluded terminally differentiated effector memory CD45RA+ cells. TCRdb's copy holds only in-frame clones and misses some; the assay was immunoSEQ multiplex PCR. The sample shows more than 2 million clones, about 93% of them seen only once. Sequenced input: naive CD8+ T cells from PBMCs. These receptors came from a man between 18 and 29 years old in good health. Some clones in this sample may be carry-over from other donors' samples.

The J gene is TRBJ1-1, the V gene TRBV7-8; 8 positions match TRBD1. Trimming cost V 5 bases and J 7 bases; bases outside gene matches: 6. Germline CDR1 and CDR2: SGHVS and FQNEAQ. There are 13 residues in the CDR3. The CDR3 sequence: CASSADRGSEAFF. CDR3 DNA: TGTGCCAGCAGCGCCGACAGGGGAAGTGAAGCTTTCTTT.

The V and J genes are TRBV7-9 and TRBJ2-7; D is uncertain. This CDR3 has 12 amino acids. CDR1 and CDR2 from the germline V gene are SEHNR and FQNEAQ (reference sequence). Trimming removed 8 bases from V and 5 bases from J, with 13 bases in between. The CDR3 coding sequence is TGTGCCAGCCTTTCGGACCTCGACGAGCAGTACTTC. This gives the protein CASLSDLDEQYF.

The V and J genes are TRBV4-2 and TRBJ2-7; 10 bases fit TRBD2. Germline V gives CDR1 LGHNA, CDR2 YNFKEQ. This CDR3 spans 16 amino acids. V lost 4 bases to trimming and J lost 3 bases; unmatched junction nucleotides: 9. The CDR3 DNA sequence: TGTGCCAGCAGCCCGAACCCGGCTAGCGGGGGCTACGAGCAGTACTTC. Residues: CASSPNPASGGYEQYF.

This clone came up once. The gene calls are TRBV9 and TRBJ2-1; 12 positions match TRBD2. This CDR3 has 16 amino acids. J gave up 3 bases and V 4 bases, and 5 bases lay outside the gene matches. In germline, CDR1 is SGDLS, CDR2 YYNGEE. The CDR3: CASSPTSGRNYNEQFF. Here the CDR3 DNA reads TGTGCCAGCAGCCCTACTAGCGGGAGGAACTACAATGAGCAGTTCTTC.

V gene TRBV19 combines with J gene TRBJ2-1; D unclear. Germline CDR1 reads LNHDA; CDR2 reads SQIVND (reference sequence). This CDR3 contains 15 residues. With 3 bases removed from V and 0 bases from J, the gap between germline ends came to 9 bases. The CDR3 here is CASSIWQPSYNEQFF. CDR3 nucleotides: TGTGCCAGTAGTATCTGGCAACCCTCCTACAATGAGCAGTTCTTC.

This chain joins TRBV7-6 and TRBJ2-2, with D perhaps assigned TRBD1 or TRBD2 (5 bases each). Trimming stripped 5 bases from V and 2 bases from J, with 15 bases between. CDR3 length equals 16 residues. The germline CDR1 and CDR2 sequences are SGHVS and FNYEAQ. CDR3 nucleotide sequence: TGTGCCAGCAGCCGATTCGAGGGGCTCAACACCGGGGAGCTGTTTTTT. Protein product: CASSRFEGLNTGELFF.

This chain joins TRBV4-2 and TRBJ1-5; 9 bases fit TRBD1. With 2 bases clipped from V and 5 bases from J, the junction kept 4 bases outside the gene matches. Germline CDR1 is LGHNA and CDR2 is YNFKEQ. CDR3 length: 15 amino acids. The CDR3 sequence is CASSQRGQGDQPQHF. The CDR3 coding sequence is TGTGCCAGCAGCCAAAGGGGACAGGGCGATCAGCCCCAGCATTTT.

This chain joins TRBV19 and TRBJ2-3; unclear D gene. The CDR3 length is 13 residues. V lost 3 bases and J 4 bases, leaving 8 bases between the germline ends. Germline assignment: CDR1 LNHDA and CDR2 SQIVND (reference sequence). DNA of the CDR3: TGTGCCAGTAGTATCGGAAGCTCAGATACGCAGTATTTT. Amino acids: CASSIGSSDTQYF. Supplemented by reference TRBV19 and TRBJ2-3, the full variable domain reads DGGITQSPKYLFRKEGQNVTLSCEQNLNHDAMYWYRQDPGQGLRLIYYSQIVNDFQKGDIAEGYSVSREKKESFPLTVTSAQKNPTAFYLCASSIGSSDTQYFGPGTRLTVL.